This T cell receptor (beta chain) comes out of a study of a mutant IDH1 vaccine in newly diagnosed glioma. Study summary: Patients got radiotherapy, temozolomide, or both beforehand, and most got both.

Stated time point: baseline, week 1 (first vaccination visit). Noted treatment: pre-vaccination baseline after standard-of-care therapy. Sequenced by immunoSEQ multiplex PCR; TCRdb stores in-frame clones only, minus some. Counted here are 24,000 or so clones, 93% occurring once; the ten biggest clones make up roughly 1.1%. On this clone itself: The antigen is unknown.

Study results and limitations: Apparently, pseudoprogression bore no relation to changes among the top peripheral T cell clonotypes.

The CDR3 totals 12 residues. The V gene's germline CDR1 is SGHKS and CDR2 YYEKEE (reference sequence). The V gene lost 4 bases and the J gene lost 4 bases, with 8 bases spanning the gap. The chain joins TRBV5-5 to TRBJ1-1; D remains unclear. This sequence originates from a man aged 40-50 years with glioma. Sequenced here: PBMCs, sampled from a glioma patient treated with radiotherapy, temozolomide or both. The CDR3, as DNA: TGTGCCAGCAGCCGGACGAGCACTGAAGCTTTCTTT. As protein: CASSRTSTEAFF.